These 5 T cell receptor beta chains were sequenced from one sample in a study of cytomegalovirus exposure and HLA in healthy donors. The PCR was carried out with 60 Vbeta primers and 13 Jbeta primers. Sequencing used immunoSEQ multiplex PCR; TCRdb keeps in-frame clones, though not all of them. The sample contains 100,000 to 150,000 clones, over 60% of which appear only once. Sequences were obtained from PBMCs. All receptors derive from a male donor in good health and CMV-seropositive.

The chain has TRBV6-1 and TRBJ2-7, with D perhaps matching TRBD2 (5 bases). The V end was cut by 0 bases, the J end by 12 bases, with 21 bases between. Germline CDR1 reads MNHNS; CDR2 reads SASEGT. The CDR3 runs to 15 residues. The CDR3 sequence: CASSEAPDWTSRRYF. The CDR3 DNA reads as TGTGCCAGCAGTGAAGCTCCCGACTGGACTTCTCGTAGGTACTTC.

This chain joins TRBV28 and TRBJ2-7; D is unresolved. V was cut by 6 bases and J by 1 base, with 10 bases left in between. The CDR3 extends over 13 amino acids. The V gene's germline CDR1 is MDHEN and CDR2 SYDVKM. CDR3 in DNA: TGTGCCAGCAGCACAGACGGATCCTACGAGCAGTACTTC. Encoded protein: CASSTDGSYEQYF.

The J gene is TRBJ1-1, the V gene TRBV28, with unresolved D. Germline V CDR1 and CDR2: MDHEN, SYDVKM. V lost 3 bases and J 2 bases, leaving 10 bases between the germline ends. This CDR3 spans 14 amino acids. CDR3 bases: TGTGCCAGCAGTTTCCTTGGACTTAACACTGAAGCTTTCTTT. It specifies CASSFLGLNTEAFF.

J is TRBJ2-7 and V is TRBV5-6, with TRBD2 matching over 8 bases. There are 15 residues in the CDR3. Germline CDR1 SGHDT, CDR2 YYEEEE. V shed 2 bases, J shed 5 bases, and the junction held 9 bases outside the gene matches. The CDR3 reads CASSFNPGLADEQYF. DNA for the CDR3: TGTGCCAGCAGCTTCAACCCTGGACTAGCTGACGAGCAGTACTTC. Supplemented by reference TRBV5-6 and TRBJ2-7, the full variable domain reads DAGVTQSPTHLIKTRGQQVTLRCSPKSGHDTVSWYQQALGQGPQFIFQYYEEEERQRGNFPDRFSGHQFPNYSSELNVNALLLGDSALYLCASSFNPGLADEQYFGPGTRLTVT.

The sample holds one count of this clone. The genes are TRBV11-2 and TRBJ2-1; weak D call: TRBD1 (6 bases). V lost 6 bases to trimming and J lost 0 bases, with 15 bases between them. This CDR3 spans 16 amino acids. Germline V CDR1 and CDR2: SGHAT, FQNNGV. The CDR3 DNA follows: TGTGCCAGCAGACACTCCGGGACACGCTCCTACAATGAGCAGTTCTTC. This encodes CASRHSGTRSYNEQFF.